This T cell receptor beta chain is from a study of control samples from healthy donors and cancer patients. CDR1 is SGHAT and CDR2 is FQDESV in the germline V gene (reference sequence). V lost 5 bases to trimming and J lost 4 bases, with 9 bases between them. The CDR3 is 12 amino acids. The assay was immunoSEQ multiplex PCR, and TCRdb's table has in-frame clones only and misses some. The sample includes approximately 80,000 clones, around 92% of them seen just once. The sequence came from a man aged 30 to 39 in good health. The genes are TRBV11-1 and TRBJ2-7, with D possibly being TRBD1 (5 bases). Sample: blood. CDR3 sequence reads: CASSTDSYEQYF. The DNA for the CDR3 is TGTGCCAGCAGCACTGACAGTTACGAGCAGTACTTC. Complete variable domain (other parts from reference TRBV11-1 and TRBJ2-7): EAEVAQSPRYKITEKSQAVAFWCDPISGHATLYWYRQILGQGPELLVQFQDESVVDDSQLPKDRFSAERLKGVDSTLKIQPAELGDSAMYLCASSTDSYEQYFGPGTRLTVT.